This T cell receptor beta chain originates from a study of T cell responses to AZD1222 COVID-19 vaccine. Whole-study results and caveats: The reported proportion of spike-specific TCRs targeting unmutated variant regions was nearly half. Females outnumbered males among donors, who were mostly white British; clonal diversity was possibly underestimated.

Measured with immunoSEQ multiplex PCR; TCRdb has only the in-frame clones, and not every one. This table has 120,000 to 150,000 clones, roughly 90% appearing once. In the case of this clone: The antigen is unknown.

Source: peripheral blood, taken on day 0 of AZD1222 vaccination. This TCR came from an adult in good health.

The CDR3 sequence is CASSSGSRYEQYF. CDR3 bases: TGTGCCAGCAGCTCCGGCAGTAGGTACGAGCAGTACTTC. This chain joins TRBV7-9 and TRBJ2-7; D uncertain. Per germline, CDR1 SEHNR and CDR2 FQNEAQ (reference sequence). Trimming pared 4 bases from V and 4 bases from J, leaving 11 bases between. This CDR3 comprises 13 residues.